The 29 T cell receptor beta chains reported below all come from one sample, sequenced in a study of T cell clonality in common variable immunodeficiency. Assay used: immunoSEQ multiplex PCR; TCRdb lists only in-frame clones, some missing. This record lists 25,000 to 35,000 clones, none seen once only, and the top ten clones contain less than 3.5%. Antigen specificity for these receptors is unknown. General study points: Reportedly, TCR beta sequences from common variable immunodeficiency showed fewer deletions and N-nucleotide insertions.

Sequences were obtained from peripheral blood mononuclear cells. The origin of the receptors is a human donor with common variable immunodeficiency.

In this sample, this clone turned up many times. Read sequence stops 3 residues before the CDR3 end, and the germline J gene provides the missing end. V and J are TRBV29-1 and TRBJ2-2; 7 positions agree with TRBD1. The J segment lost 6 bases and the V segment lost 4 bases, leaving 5 bases of the junction unmatched. The CDR3 is 13 amino acids. The germline gives CDR1 SQVTM, CDR2 ANQGSEA. The CDR3 is CSVGVTGAGELFF. The covered CDR3 bases are TGCAGCGTTGGGGTTACAGGGGCCGGGGAG.

The chain's CDR3 is CAWSRRGSSYNEQFF. The covered CDR3 bases are TGTGCCTGGAGTAGGAGGGGAAGCTCCTACAATGAG. The chain links TRBV30 to TRBJ2-1; weak D call: TRBD2 (6 bases). The sequenced fragment ends 3 residues before the CDR3 boundary, so the rest is inferred from the germline J gene. Germline values: CDR1 GTSNPN, CDR2 SVGIG (reference sequence). The CDR3 extends over 15 amino acids. The V end was cut by 2 bases, the J end by 0 bases, with 11 bases between.

This clone is medium-sized in the sample. CDR3 DNA (partial): TGCGCCAGCAGTAATAGACAGGGGACCGGGGAG. Its translation: CASSNRQGTGE. The CDR3, in full, reads CASSNRQGTGELFF. The chain has TRBV10-1 and TRBJ2-2; TRBD1 matches 8 bases. Read data end 3 residues before the CDR3 end; the end is taken from the germline J gene. CDR1 is WNHNN, CDR2 SYGVQD, per germline (reference sequence). Trimming took 5 bases from V and 5 from J; bases not matched to a gene: 4. The CDR3 covers 14 residues.

Regarding this clone: Read sequence stops 3 residues before the CDR3 end, and the germline J gene provides the missing end. The chain uses TRBV7-6 and TRBJ2-3; D unclear. Trimming took off 4 bases at V and 3 bases at J, with 11 bases between the two ends. Germline V gene sequence: CDR1 SGHVS, CDR2 FNYEAQ. The CDR3 is made up of 14 amino acids. The CDR3 DNA, read in part, is TGTGCCAGCAGCTCCAAGGCCCAGACAGATACG. Its protein is CASSSKAQTDT. The entire CDR3 protein is CASSSKAQTDTQYF.

This clone was seen repeatedly, ten times or more. The read finishes 3 residues shy of the CDR3 end, and the germline J gene is used to complete it. V gene TRBV28 combines with J gene TRBJ2-1, with D perhaps assigned TRBD1 or TRBD2 (5 bases each). CDR1 is MDHEN and CDR2 is SYDVKM in the germline V gene. V gave up 3 bases and J gave up 6 bases, with 9 bases separating them. The CDR3 extends over 13 amino acids. The CDR3 sequence: CASSFEGSNEQFF. CDR3 DNA, as far as it was read: TGTGCCAGCAGTTTCGAGGGGAGCAATGAG.

This clone was counted ten times or more. The read stops 3 residues short of the end of the CDR3; the missing end is completed from the germline J gene. V gene TRBV18 combines with J gene TRBJ1-1; no reliable D call. V was pared by 1 base and J by 1 base, with 10 bases between. The CDR3 loop spans 15 amino acids. Germline V gives CDR1 KGHSH, CDR2 LQKENI. The CDR3 loop reads CASSPQQQPNTEAFF. Incomplete CDR3 DNA: TGTGCCAGCTCACCACAGCAACAGCCGAACACTGAA.

In this sample, this clone turned up a few times. The read terminates 3 residues before the CDR3 end, so the remaining end is supplied by the germline J gene. This specimen includes other DNA sequences encoding the same CDR3. The chain recombines TRBV29-1 with TRBJ2-7, with 7 bases lining up with TRBD1. The germline CDR1 and CDR2 sequences are SQVTM and ANQGSEA. This CDR3 contains 12 residues. V lost 4 bases, J lost 2 bases, and 2 bases stayed unmatched. The CDR3 here is CSVGQGAYEQYF. The sequenced CDR3 bases are TGCAGCGTTGGGCAGGGGGCCTACGAG.

This clone showed up just a few times. The read terminates 3 residues ahead of where the CDR3 ends, so the germline J gene completes it. J is TRBJ1-2 and V is TRBV30; tentatively, D is TRBD1 (5 bases). With 2 bases removed from V and 6 bases from J, the gap between germline ends came to 13 bases. Germline CDR1 and CDR2: GTSNPN and SVGIG (reference sequence). The CDR3 has 13 residues. The sequenced CDR3 bases are TGTGCCTGGAGTAGCCAGGGCTCGGATGGC. Amino acids: CAWSSQGSDG. The CDR3 as a whole reads CAWSSQGSDGYTF.

Ten or more counts support this clone. The sequence runs out 3 residues before the end of the CDR3; the remainder is reconstructed from the germline J gene. This chain joins TRBV29-1 and TRBJ2-2; D might be TRBD1 or TRBD2, each matching 7 bases. The CDR3 sequence is 15 residues long. The ends were cut back, 2 bases at V and 4 bases at J, with 14 bases in the middle. Germline-derived CDR1 and CDR2 are SQVTM and ANQGSEA. The sequenced part of the CDR3 DNA is TGCAGCGTTGAAATGGGAGGGGGCGGCACCGGGGAG. This encodes CSVEMGGGGTGE. The entire CDR3 sequence reads CSVEMGGGGTGELFF.

This clone was found a few times. The CDR3 end lies 3 residues beyond the end of the read and is filled in from the germline J gene. The chain links TRBV7-3 to TRBJ2-2; D remains unclear. This CDR3 is built from 12 residues. CDR1 is SGHTA and CDR2 is FQGTGA in the germline V gene. Trimming took off 3 bases at V and 5 bases at J, with 4 bases between the two ends. The CDR3 loop is CASSLTTGELFF. The CDR3 DNA, read in part, is TGTGCCAGCAGCTTGACTACCGGGGAG.

The table lists this clone with many counts. The read falls 3 residues short of the CDR3 end, and the missing part is taken from the germline J gene. The chain employs TRBV20-1 and TRBJ1-2; 7 bases are a match to TRBD1. The CDR3 spans 14 residues. The germline V gene has CDR1 DFQATT and CDR2 SNEGSKA (reference sequence). CDR3 bases read: TGCAGTGCCCGACCCAGCACAGGGGAGCGGGGC. Residues: CSARPSTGERG. The complete CDR3 sequence is CSARPSTGERGYTF.

At least ten counts were recorded for this clone. The read ends 3 residues early relative to the CDR3; the germline J gene fills the gap. The chain has TRBV28 and TRBJ1-5, with a possible D match to TRBD1 (6 bases). V lost 7 bases to trimming and J lost 0 bases, with 13 bases between them. The CDR3 has 15 amino acids. CDR1 is MDHEN, CDR2 SYDVKM, per germline. The CDR3 reads CASTYQGNSNQPQHF. Incomplete CDR3 DNA: TGTGCCAGCACCTACCAGGGGAATAGCAATCAGCCC.

Comments on this clone: From the germline J gene comes the end of the CDR3, since the read stops 3 residues before it. The V call is TRBV2, the J call TRBJ1-2; 9 bases are a match to TRBD1. The germline V gene encodes CDR1 SNHLY and CDR2 FYNNEI. Trimming cost V 6 bases and J 3 bases; bases outside gene matches: 5. The CDR3 covers 14 residues. The DNA read from the CDR3 is TGTGCCAGCAGCGCGGACAGGGGCGACTATGGC. Amino acid sequence: CASSADRGDYG. The entire CDR3 protein reads CASSADRGDYGYTF. Full variable domain (missing parts from reference TRBV2 and TRBJ1-2): EPEVTQTPSHQVTQMGQEVILRCVPISNHLYFYWYRQILGQKVEFLVSFYNNEISEKSEIFDDQFSVERPDGSNFTLKIRSTKLEDSAMYFCASSADRGDYGYTFGSGTRLTVV.

This clone was counted ten times or more. The CDR3 end lies 3 residues beyond the end of the read and is filled in from the germline J gene. The V and J genes are TRBV4-2 and TRBJ2-7; 8 bases match TRBD1. Germline loops: CDR1 LGHNA, CDR2 YNFKEQ. V dropped 4 bases and J dropped 4; count of bases not matched to a gene: 18. This CDR3 comprises 18 residues. The DNA read from the CDR3 is TGTGCCAGCAGCCTAAGGACAGGGAAGTATACTAACCCATACGAG. Its protein product is CASSLRTGKYTNPYE. The CDR3 as a whole reads CASSLRTGKYTNPYEQYF.

This clone came up many times. The CDR3 is cut off 3 residues early in the read; its end comes from the germline J gene. The chain combines TRBV20-1 with TRBJ2-6, with a tentative D call TRBD2 (5 bases). CDR3 length equals 15 residues. V dropped 6 bases and J dropped 5 bases, with 17 bases sitting between them. The germline V gene encodes CDR1 DFQATT and CDR2 SNEGSKA (reference sequence). CDR3 sequence reads: CSAARTLARANVLTF. CDR3 DNA (partial): TGCAGTGCGGCCAGGACTCTCGCTAGGGCCAACGTC.

With regard to this clone: Coverage ceases 3 residues before the CDR3 finishes, and the germline J gene fills in the end. The V and J genes are TRBV5-4 and TRBJ2-1; D ambiguous. The germline V and J ends were trimmed by 2 bases and 4 bases, with 4 bases remaining between them. CDR1 is SGHNT, CDR2 YYREEE, per germline (reference sequence). This CDR3 spans 12 amino acids. The CDR3 spells CASSFTYNEQFF. The sequenced CDR3 bases are TGTGCCAGCAGCTTCACTTACAATGAG. The full variable domain, rest sourced from reference TRBV5-4 and TRBJ2-1, is ETGVTQSPTHLIKTRGQQVTLRCSSQSGHNTVSWYQQALGQGPQFIFQYYREEENGRGNFPPRFSGLQFPNYSSELNVNALELDDSALYLCASSFTYNEQFFGPGTRLTVL.

This clone appeared many times. The CDR3 end falls 3 residues outside the read, so it is completed with the germline J gene. V gene TRBV5-5 combines with J gene TRBJ1-1; no clear D gene. CDR3 size: 13 residues. CDR1 and CDR2 from the germline V gene are SGHKS and YYEKEE (reference sequence). V gave up 7 bases and J gave up 0 bases, with 10 bases separating them. The CDR3 is CASLLSMNTEAFF. CDR3 bases read: TGTGCCAGCCTACTGAGCATGAACACTGAA.

On this clone: Read data end 3 residues before the CDR3 end; the end is taken from the germline J gene. The chain recombines TRBV6-1 with TRBJ1-2, with D possibly matching TRBD1 (5 bases). CDR1 MNHNS and CDR2 SASEGT come from the germline V gene. The CDR3 runs to 14 residues. Deletions cut 2 bases from V and 0 bases from J, with 7 bases between. The CDR3 bases that were read are TGTGCCAGCAGTGAACAGGGTCCTAACTATGGC. Amino acid sequence: CASSEQGPNYG. The CDR3 as a whole reads CASSEQGPNYGYTF.

Comment on this clone: The CDR3 extends 3 residues past the end of the read, so its final part is completed from the germline J gene. The chain uses TRBV19 and TRBJ1-5, with D possibly being TRBD1 (5 bases). CDR3 size: 15 residues. V lost 3 bases to trimming and J lost 1 base, with 10 bases between them. CDR1 is LNHDA and CDR2 is SQIVND in the germline V gene (reference sequence). The part of the CDR3 DNA that was read is TGTGCCAGTAGTATTCAGTCAGGGAGCAATCAGCCC. Protein product: CASSIQSGSNQP. The complete CDR3 reads CASSIQSGSNQPQHF.

Many counts were recorded for this clone. Sequencing ends 3 residues short of the CDR3 end; the germline J gene provides the rest. The J gene is TRBJ2-3, the V gene TRBV28; 10 bases are shared with TRBD2. The CDR3 runs to 15 residues. Germline loops: CDR1 MDHEN, CDR2 SYDVKM. V lost 5 bases and J lost 4; bases outside the gene matches: 6. The CDR3 protein is CASSPSSGGSDTQYF. The sequenced CDR3 bases are TGTGCCAGCAGTCCCTCTAGCGGGGGATCAGATACG.

CDR3 sequence reads: CASSVSGNEQFF. The sequenced CDR3 bases are TGTGCCAGCAGTGTTAGCGGCAATGAG. V gene TRBV6-1 combines with J gene TRBJ2-1, with D possibly matching TRBD2 (6 bases). The read finishes 3 residues shy of the CDR3 end, and the germline J gene is used to complete it. Between the trimmed V and J ends, which lost 4 bases and 6 bases, there was a span of 7 bases. The CDR3 is 12 residues long. Germline assignment: CDR1 MNHNS and CDR2 SASEGT.

As for this clone: The read gets to within 3 residues of the CDR3 end, and the germline J gene fills in the rest. The V call is TRBV2, the J call TRBJ2-7; D is undetermined. Trimming shortened V by 4 bases and J by 1 base, and 11 bases separated the two germline ends. The CDR3 has 14 residues. Germline-derived CDR1 and CDR2 are SNHLY and FYNNEI. The sequenced part of the CDR3 DNA is TGTGCCAGCAGTGTGGGTGCGGCTTCCTACGAG. It specifies CASSVGAASYE. The full CDR3 protein reads CASSVGAASYEQYF.

This clone was recorded many times. The read stops 3 residues short of the end of the CDR3; the missing end is completed from the germline J gene. The rearrangement joins TRBV18 to TRBJ2-3; 14 bases fit TRBD2. CDR3 size: 15 residues. Germline V gene sequence: CDR1 KGHSH, CDR2 LQKENI. Trimming cost V 5 bases and J 4 bases; bases outside gene matches: 2. CDR3 protein: CASSTGLAGADTQYF. The covered CDR3 bases are TGTGCCAGCTCAACGGGACTAGCGGGAGCAGATACG. The entire variable domain, with the rest obtained from reference TRBV18 and TRBJ2-3, is as follows: NAGVMQNPRHLVRRRGQEARLRCSPMKGHSHVYWYRQLPEEGLKFMVYLQKENIIDESGMPKERFSAEFPKEGPSILRIQQVVRGDSAAYFCASSTGLAGADTQYFGPGTRLTVL.

At least ten counts were recorded for this clone. The read terminates 3 residues before the CDR3 end, so the remaining end is supplied by the germline J gene. V and J are TRBV11-2 and TRBJ2-1; D is possibly TRBD2 (5 bases). CDR1 is SGHAT and CDR2 is FQNNGV in the germline V gene. This CDR3 has 15 amino acids. V gave up 5 bases and J gave up 2 bases, with 13 bases separating them. Here the CDR3 reads CASSRLDYPYNEQFF. CDR3 DNA, as far as it was read: TGTGCCAGCAGCCGGTTAGACTATCCCTACAATGAG.

In this sample, this clone turned up many times. Read sequence stops 3 residues before the CDR3 end, and the germline J gene provides the missing end. The chain uses TRBV18 and TRBJ1-2, with 7 bases that match TRBD1. Germline V gene lookup returns CDR1 KGHSH and CDR2 LQKENI. Trimming took 6 bases from V and 5 from J; bases not matched to a gene: 12. There are 15 residues in the CDR3. The DNA read from the CDR3 is TGTGCCAGCTCCCCCTATAGTACAGGGGATTATGGC. Its protein is CASSPYSTGDYG. The full CDR3 reads CASSPYSTGDYGYTF.

This clone was picked up many times. The CDR3 is cut off 3 residues early in the read; its end comes from the germline J gene. The chain employs TRBV29-1 and TRBJ2-5; TRBD2 aligns across 7 bases. This CDR3 contains 13 residues. Germline CDR1 and CDR2: SQVTM and ANQGSEA. Unmatched junction bases numbered 7, after V lost 7 bases and J lost 2 bases. The chain's CDR3 is CSGSLAAQETQYF. The sequenced CDR3 bases are TGCAGCGGTAGTCTAGCGGCTCAAGAGACC.

The table lists this clone with many counts. The read gets to within 3 residues of the CDR3 end, and the germline J gene fills in the rest. This chain links TRBV18 with TRBJ1-1; TRBD1 is a possible D gene (5 bases). Germline CDR1 reads KGHSH; CDR2 reads LQKENI. The CDR3 totals 16 residues. Trimming took off 2 bases at V and 1 base at J, with 14 bases between the two ends. The DNA read from the CDR3 is TGTGCCAGCTCACCAATTGGAGGACAACCGAACACTGAA. Residues: CASSPIGGQPNTE. The entire CDR3 protein reads CASSPIGGQPNTEAFF. Full variable domain (outside the CDR3, taken from reference TRBV18 and TRBJ1-1): NAGVMQNPRHLVRRRGQEARLRCSPMKGHSHVYWYRQLPEEGLKFMVYLQKENIIDESGMPKERFSAEFPKEGPSILRIQQVVRGDSAAYFCASSPIGGQPNTEAFFGQGTRLTVV.

The table lists this clone with a few counts. The read terminates 3 residues ahead of where the CDR3 ends, so the germline J gene completes it. The chain carries TRBV30 and TRBJ2-5; 11 bases align to TRBD2. The CDR3 contains 16 residues. V was pared by 2 bases and J by 4 bases, with 9 bases of the junction left unmatched. Germline lookup yields CDR1 GTSNPN and CDR2 SVGIG (reference sequence). The covered CDR3 bases are TGTGCCTGGAGTCCCCCGACTAGCGGGAAGATAGAGACC. It translates to CAWSPPTSGKIET. The full CDR3 reads CAWSPPTSGKIETQYF.

This clone was seen at least ten times. Read data end 3 residues before the CDR3 end; the end is taken from the germline J gene. The chain links TRBV2 to TRBJ2-4; D is unresolved. Germline loops: CDR1 SNHLY, CDR2 FYNNEI. V was trimmed by 7 bases and J by 7 bases, leaving 11 bases between them. The CDR3 runs 12 residues. The CDR3 sequence: CASNAQLNIQYF. Incomplete CDR3 DNA: TGTGCCAGCAATGCACAGCTTAACATT.